This is a list of T cell receptor beta chains from one sample in a study of blood T cell repertoires in COVID-19. Profiled with immunoSEQ multiplex PCR; TCRdb holds only in-frame clones, not every one. The data hold approximately 110,000 clones, with over 70% observed a single time. Material for sequencing was peripheral blood. These receptor sequences come from a man aged 50-60 years with acute or convalescent COVID-19. The CDR3 runs from the conserved cysteine through the conserved F or W. The order of the fields is CDR3 protein, CDR3 DNA, D gene, clone size, V gene, J gene. A D gene is named only where the DNA matches it firmly. Where a row states a size, it is once, few, many or the class of an expanded clone; other rows omit it.

CDR3: CASSEGTSGGREQFF
DNA: TGTGCCAGCAGCGAAGGGACTAGCGGGGGACGAGAGCAGTTCTTC
D: TRBD2
size: NA
V: TRBV6-1
J: TRBJ2-1

CDR3: CASSYSQRGTEAFF
DNA: TGTGCCAGCAGTTATAGTCAACGTGGCACTGAAGCTTTCTTT
D: NA
size: few
V: TRBV6-5
J: TRBJ1-1

CDR3: CASTVHPEDQPQHF
DNA: TGTGCCAGCACCGTACACCCGGAGGACCAGCCCCAGCATTTT
D: NA
size: NA
V: TRBV6-5
J: TRBJ1-5

CDR3: CATSREFPRLIGGYYGYTF
DNA: TGTGCCACCAGCAGAGAATTTCCGCGCCTCATTGGCGGCTACTATGGCTACACCTTC
D: NA
size: few
V: TRBV15
J: TRBJ1-2

CDR3: CASSLEPPGHQYF
DNA: TGTGCCAGCAGCTTGGAACCACCTGGGCATCAGTACTTC
D: NA
size: NA
V: TRBV5-5
J: TRBJ2-7

CDR3: CASSAGTGGFYEQYF
DNA: TGTGCCAGCAGCGCCGGGACAGGGGGATTCTACGAGCAGTACTTC
D: TRBD1
size: NA
V: TRBV5-6
J: TRBJ2-7

CDR3: CASSELTGQNTGELFF
DNA: TGTGCCAGCAGTGAACTTACGGGACAGAACACCGGGGAGCTGTTTTTT
D: NA
size: NA
V: TRBV25-1
J: TRBJ2-2

CDR3: CASSLSRPGTGNTIYF
DNA: TGTGCCAGCAGCTTATCTCGGCCAGGGACTGGAAACACCATATATTTT
D: NA
size: NA
V: TRBV11-2
J: TRBJ1-3

CDR3: CASSDSMTSDIDTQYF
DNA: TGTGCCAGCAGTGACTCTATGACTAGCGATATAGATACGCAGTATTTT
D: TRBD2
size: NA
V: TRBV6-4
J: TRBJ2-3

CDR3: CASRGTGAGNTIYF
DNA: TGTGCCAGCAGGGGGACAGGAGCTGGAAACACCATATATTTT
D: TRBD1
size: NA
V: TRBV2
J: TRBJ1-3

CDR3: CASSAAGGASAIQYF
DNA: TGTGCCAGCAGCGCAGCTGGGGGGGCCAGCGCCATTCAGTACTTC
D: NA
size: NA
V: TRBV27
J: TRBJ2-4

CDR3: CASSGGTGTEKMNTEAFF
DNA: TGTGCCAGCAGCGGGGGCACCGGGACAGAAAAAATGAACACTGAAGCTTTCTTT
D: TRBD1
size: NA
V: TRBV5-6
J: TRBJ1-1

CDR3: CASSPNSNQPQHF
DNA: TGTGCCAGCAGTCCAAATAGCAATCAGCCCCAGCATTTT
D: NA
size: NA
V: TRBV6-5
J: TRBJ1-5

CDR3: CASRDYRYGYTF
DNA: TGTGCCAGCCGGGATTACCGCTATGGCTACACCTTC
D: NA
size: NA
V: TRBV2
J: TRBJ1-2

CDR3: CASSAGNYGYTF
DNA: TGTGCCAGCAGTGCCGGGAACTATGGCTACACCTTC
D: NA
size: NA
V: TRBV12-3/TRBV12-4
J: TRBJ1-2

CDR3: CASSRGGAFSSGNTIYF
DNA: TGTGCCAGTAGCCGTGGCGGGGCATTTAGCTCTGGAAACACCATATATTTT
D: NA
size: once
V: TRBV19
J: TRBJ1-3

CDR3: CASSVSGTVNQPQHF
DNA: TGCGCCAGCAGCGTTTCCGGGACAGTAAATCAGCCCCAGCATTTT
D: TRBD1
size: NA
V: TRBV5-1
J: TRBJ1-5

CDR3: CASSLEGQLSHTF
DNA: TGTGCCAGCAGCTTAGAAGGACAGCTCAGTCACACCTTC
D: NA
size: NA
V: TRBV7-2
J: TRBJ1-2

CDR3: CASSLGEGGEQFF
DNA: TGTGCCAGCAGCTTAGGGGAGGGGGGCGAGCAGTTCTTC
D: NA
size: NA
V: TRBV7-7
J: TRBJ2-1

CDR3: CASSLLRGSSGYTF
DNA: TGTGCCAGCAGTTTACTCAGGGGGAGCAGTGGCTACACCTTC
D: TRBD1
size: NA
V: TRBV28
J: TRBJ1-2

CDR3: CASRSDRGIPDSPLHF
DNA: TGTGCCAGCAGATCGGACAGGGGGATTCCGGATTCACCCCTCCACTTT
D: TRBD1
size: few
V: TRBV27
J: TRBJ1-6

CDR3: CASIPPGRQSSYEQYF
DNA: TGTGCCAGCATCCCCCCCGGTCGACAGTCCTCCTACGAGCAGTACTTC
D: NA
size: NA
V: TRBV5-8
J: TRBJ2-7

CDR3: CATSGQGPNQPQHF
DNA: TGTGCCACCTCGGGACAGGGGCCCAATCAGCCCCAGCATTTT
D: TRBD1
size: NA
V: TRBV24-1
J: TRBJ1-5

CDR3: CASSEGGANTEAFF
DNA: TGTGCCAGCAGTGAAGGGGGCGCGAACACTGAAGCTTTCTTT
D: NA
size: NA
V: TRBV6-1
J: TRBJ1-1

CDR3: CASSVSGQGGSPLHF
DNA: TGTGCCAGCAGCGTATCCGGACAGGGGGGTTCACCCCTCCACTTT
D: TRBD1
size: NA
V: TRBV9
J: TRBJ1-6

CDR3: CASSERRGNDYGYTF
DNA: TGTGCCAGCAGTGAAAGGCGGGGAAACGATTATGGCTACACCTTC
D: NA
size: NA
V: TRBV6-1
J: TRBJ1-2

CDR3: CASDAGGPNEQFF
DNA: TGTGCCAGCGATGCGGGGGGGCCTAATGAGCAGTTCTTC
D: TRBD2
size: NA
V: TRBV7-8
J: TRBJ2-1

CDR3: CASSLRRTVNTEAFF
DNA: TGTGCCAGCAGTTTACGACGGACAGTGAACACTGAAGCTTTCTTT
D: NA
size: NA
V: TRBV27
J: TRBJ1-1

CDR3: CASSPLPGQRTHGELFF
DNA: TGTGCCAGCTCACCTCTACCGGGACAGAGAACCCACGGGGAGCTGTTTTTT
D: TRBD1
size: NA
V: TRBV18
J: TRBJ2-2

CDR3: CASSTGTGWTEAFF
DNA: TGTGCCAGCAGCACCGGGACAGGGTGGACTGAAGCTTTCTTT
D: TRBD1
size: NA
V: TRBV9
J: TRBJ1-1

CDR3: CASSELGRGATTNYGYTF
DNA: TGTGCCAGCAGTGAACTTGGGAGGGGGGCGACCACTAACTATGGCTACACCTTC
D: NA
size: NA
V: TRBV6-1
J: TRBJ1-2

CDR3: CASSETTVGNTIYF
DNA: TGTGCCAGCAGTGAAACGACAGTTGGAAACACCATATATTTT
D: NA
size: once
V: TRBV6-1
J: TRBJ1-3

CDR3: CASSQNSGSSYEQYF
DNA: TGCGCCAGCAGCCAAAATAGCGGGAGCTCCTACGAGCAGTACTTC
D: TRBD2
size: few
V: TRBV4-1
J: TRBJ2-7

CDR3: CASSLAGNYGYTF
DNA: TGTGCCAGCAGCTTGGCAGGGAACTATGGCTACACCTTC
D: NA
size: NA
V: TRBV5-4
J: TRBJ1-2

CDR3: CASSLAASGSADTQYF
DNA: TGTGCCAGCAGCTTGGCGGCTAGTGGGAGTGCAGATACGCAGTATTTT
D: NA
size: once
V: TRBV5-4
J: TRBJ2-3

CDR3: CASSLWTGSTGGELFF
DNA: TGTGCCAGCTCACTTTGGACAGGGTCGACGGGCGGGGAGCTGTTTTTT
D: TRBD1
size: NA
V: TRBV18
J: TRBJ2-2

CDR3: CASSQVSTGTSGKGTQYF
DNA: TGTGCCAGCAGCCAAGTGTCCACCGGGACTAGCGGTAAAGGTACGCAGTATTTT
D: TRBD2
size: NA
V: TRBV4-2
J: TRBJ2-3

CDR3: CASSYLRPGGPGELFF
DNA: TGTGCCAGCAGCTACCTCCGGCCCGGAGGGCCCGGGGAGCTGTTTTTT
D: NA
size: NA
V: TRBV6-5
J: TRBJ2-2

CDR3: CASSQDAGSTDTQYF
DNA: TGTGCCAGCAGCCAAGATGCAGGCAGCACAGATACGCAGTATTTT
D: NA
size: once
V: TRBV3-1/TRBV3-2
J: TRBJ2-3

CDR3: CASSQDRGVGEAFF
DNA: TGTGCCAGCAGCCAAGACAGGGGTGTTGGTGAAGCTTTCTTT
D: TRBD1
size: NA
V: TRBV6-5
J: TRBJ1-1

CDR3: CASGDKGMDNDYGYTF
DNA: TGTGCCAGCGGTGATAAAGGGATGGACAATGACTATGGCTACACCTTC
D: NA
size: NA
V: TRBV21-1
J: TRBJ1-2

CDR3: CASMYTGSPLHF
DNA: TGTGCCAGCATGTATACGGGATCACCCCTCCACTTT
D: NA
size: NA
V: TRBV12-3/TRBV12-4
J: TRBJ1-6

CDR3: CASSLTGGFEAFF
DNA: TGTGCCAGCAGCCTCACAGGGGGGTTTGAAGCTTTCTTT
D: TRBD1
size: NA
V: TRBV5-8
J: TRBJ1-1

CDR3: CASSPKHRGIGEKLFF
DNA: TGTGCCAGCTCCCCGAAGCACAGGGGAATTGGAGAAAAACTGTTTTTT
D: TRBD1
size: NA
V: TRBV2
J: TRBJ1-4

CDR3: CASSLDAGQRNTIYF
DNA: TGCGCCAGCAGCTTGGATGCAGGGCAGAGAAACACCATATATTTT
D: NA
size: NA
V: TRBV5-1
J: TRBJ1-3

CDR3: CASSVDGQGRAGNTIYF
DNA: TGTGCCAGCAGCGTCGACGGACAGGGGCGCGCTGGAAACACCATATATTTT
D: TRBD1
size: NA
V: TRBV9
J: TRBJ1-3

CDR3: CASSQVGLYYGYTF
DNA: TGCGCCAGCAGCCAAGTGGGACTCTACTATGGCTACACCTTC
D: NA
size: once
V: TRBV4-1
J: TRBJ1-2

CDR3: CASSGGRSGSSPLHF
DNA: TGTGCCAGCAGTGGTGGAAGATCGGGGAGTTCACCCCTCCACTTT
D: NA
size: NA
V: TRBV2
J: TRBJ1-6

CDR3: CASSPQGGPYEQYF
DNA: TGTGCCAGCAGTCCACAGGGGGGGCCCTACGAGCAGTACTTC
D: NA
size: NA
V: TRBV28
J: TRBJ2-7

CDR3: CASSLRLAGRYEQYF
DNA: TGTGCCAGCAGCTTGCGGCTAGCGGGGCGCTACGAGCAGTACTTC
D: TRBD2
size: NA
V: TRBV5-6
J: TRBJ2-7